One and the same sample provided the 18 T cell receptor beta chains below, sequenced in a study of type 1 regulatory T cells (dated by TCRdb to about 2021). The full study reports these points: Tr1 cells showed a more restricted TCR repertoire than non-Tr1 cells, which the study interpreted as alloantigen-induced clonal expansion.

The sequencer was an Illumina MiSeq. TCRdb reanalyzed the raw reads on its own, using fastp at Q25 for trimming and MiXCR for clone calling, and kept in-frame beta chains. All rows with the same CDR3 protein become a single entry with the most common DNA and genes. Counted in this sample were 70,000 or so distinct CDR3 sequences; more than 20% of them appeared once. Together, the top ten hold less than 10% of the sample. Antigens of these TCRs are unknown. Material for sequencing was cultured type 1 regulatory T (Tr1) cells, either the whole culture or a sorted fraction (not recorded which). The sample's cell subset or site label, in plain terms: type 1 regulatory T cells sorted from the T-allo10 product. These receptors were collected from a human donor in good health.

This clonotype was recorded many times. CDR3 region: CASSQLAGIYNEQFF. Written as DNA, the CDR3 is TGCGCCAGCAGCCAGCTAGCGGGAATCTACAATGAGCAGTTCTTC. V and J are TRBV5-1 and TRBJ2-1; 9 nucleotides line up with TRBD2. V was clipped by 4 bases and J by 3 bases; unmatched bases: 5. The CDR3 length is 15 residues. CDR1 and CDR2 (germline): SGHRS, YFSETQ.

This clonotype has more than one count but fewer than ten. The chain links TRBV20-1 to TRBJ1-6, with 8 bases fitting TRBD1. The J segment lost 5 bases and the V segment lost 3 bases, leaving 9 bases of the junction unmatched. CDR3 length: 16 residues. Per the germline V gene, CDR1 is DFQATT and CDR2 is SNEGSKA (reference sequence). CDR3: CSARRGGTGDNSPLHF. CDR3 DNA sequence: TGCAGTGCTAGGCGGGGGGGGACAGGTGATAATTCACCCCTCCACTTT.

The rearrangement links TRBV20-1 to TRBJ2-1, with D perhaps assigned TRBD1 or TRBD2 (6 bases each). This CDR3 has 15 amino acids. From germline, CDR1 is DFQATT and CDR2 SNEGSKA (reference sequence). Between the trimmed V and J ends, which lost 5 bases and 4 bases, there was a span of 18 bases. CDR3 nucleotide sequence: TGCAGTGCTGACCTCGGGGGCGAGCGGTACAATGAGCAGTTCTTC. It translates to CSADLGGERYNEQFF.

V is TRBV10-2 and J is TRBJ2-5; no definite D call. CDR1 is WSHSY, CDR2 SAAADI, per germline. Between the trimmed V and J ends, which lost 4 bases and 4 bases, there was a span of 7 bases. The CDR3 spans 12 residues. The CDR3: CASSVQSETQYF. CDR3 coding DNA: TGCGCCAGCAGTGTTCAGTCAGAGACCCAGTACTTC.

In this sample, this clonotype turned up a few times. The chain recombines TRBV20-1 with TRBJ2-7, with 10 nucleotides matching TRBD2. V lost 4 bases to trimming and J lost 3 bases; unmatched junction nucleotides: 6. Germline CDR1 reads DFQATT; CDR2 reads SNEGSKA (reference sequence). This CDR3 contains 14 residues. The CDR3: CSATPSGSRYEQYF. The CDR3 nucleotides read TGCAGTGCTACACCTAGCGGGAGCCGCTACGAGCAGTACTTC.

This clonotype was found a few times. This chain joins TRBV5-1 and TRBJ2-3; no clear D. Trimming shortened V by 3 bases and J by 11 bases, and 16 bases separated the two germline ends. Germline CDR1 SGHRS, CDR2 YFSETQ. This CDR3 comprises 13 residues. In nucleotides, the CDR3 is TGCGCCAGCAGCTGGGAAGAGTGGAGTGAGCAGTATTTT. Amino acid sequence: CASSWEEWSEQYF.

The V and J genes are TRBV24-1 and TRBJ1-2, with 9 bases aligning to TRBD1. Per germline, CDR1 KGHDR and CDR2 SFDVKD. This CDR3 spans 14 amino acids. J was trimmed by 8 bases and V by 7 bases; bases with no gene match: 10. The CDR3 spells CATSFPGQGGGYTF. The CDR3 nucleotides read TGTGCCACCAGCTTTCCGGGACAGGGTGGCGGCTACACCTTC.

The J gene is TRBJ2-1, the V gene TRBV29-1, with a tentative D call TRBD1 (5 bases). V gave up 7 bases and J gave up 3 bases, with 10 bases separating them. Germline CDR1 reads SQVTM; CDR2 reads ANQGSEA. This CDR3 spans 12 amino acids. CDR3 region: CSGRQNYNEQFF. The CDR3 DNA is TGCAGCGGAAGACAGAACTACAATGAGCAGTTCTTC.

The chain combines TRBV20-1 with TRBJ2-3, with 10 bases matching TRBD2. Germline CDR1 and CDR2: DFQATT and SNEGSKA (reference sequence). J was trimmed by 4 bases and V by 5 bases; bases with no gene match: 3. This CDR3 has 13 residues. The CDR3 DNA follows: TGCAGTGCTTCCCTAGCGGGAGCAGATACGCAGTATTTT. Its protein is CSASLAGADTQYF.

This clonotype was observed a few times. The V gene is TRBV20-1, the J gene TRBJ2-1, with TRBD2 as a possible D gene (5 bases). The CDR3 spans 11 residues. Trimming shortened V by 6 bases and J by 2 bases, and 5 bases separated the two germline ends. Looked up from germline, CDR1 is DFQATT and CDR2 is SNEGSKA (reference sequence). The CDR3 DNA is TGCAGTGCGACTACCTACAATGAGCAGTTCTTC. This gives the protein CSATTYNEQFF.

V usage is TRBV9 and J usage is TRBJ2-3, with TRBD1 matching over 9 bases. In germline, CDR1 is SGDLS, CDR2 YYNGEE. The CDR3 spans 18 residues. V lost 4 bases, J lost 9 bases, and 21 bases stayed unmatched. The CDR3 loop reads CASSPRGTGYVGQWTQYF. The CDR3 coding sequence is TGTGCCAGCAGCCCGCGCGGGACAGGGTATGTTGGCCAATGGACGCAGTATTTT.

This clonotype was found a few times. The chain has TRBV3-1 and TRBJ2-5; 8 nucleotides line up with TRBD2. The CDR3 is 16 amino acids. J gave up 3 bases and V 3 bases, and 9 bases lay outside the gene matches. Germline V gene lookup returns CDR1 LGHDT and CDR2 YNNKEL (reference sequence). CDR3 sequence: CASSQRAGVFKETQYF. DNA of the CDR3: TGTGCCAGCAGCCAGAGAGCGGGAGTGTTTAAAGAGACCCAGTACTTC.

This clonotype was picked up one time. Sequence at one end of the junction differs from germline and may be a read error. The rearrangement joins TRBV12-3 or TRBV12-4 to TRBJ1-1; 7 bases are shared with TRBD1. This CDR3 has 14 residues. CDR3 residues: CASSPGGMNTEVFF. DNA for the CDR3: TGTGCCAGCAGCCCAGGGGGTATGAACACTGAAGTTTTCTTT.

This clonotype was counted only a few times. This chain connects TRBV5-1 to TRBJ1-5, with TRBD1 matching over 9 bases. V was clipped by 0 bases and J by 4 bases; unmatched bases: 2. Germline CDR1 reads SGHRS; CDR2 reads YFSETQ. The CDR3 has 15 residues. CDR3 amino acids: CASSLGGTGNQPQHF. In nucleotides, the CDR3 is TGCGCCAGCAGCTTGGGGGGGACAGGGAATCAGCCCCAGCATTTT. The variable domain in full, with the rest retrieved from reference TRBV5-1 and TRBJ1-5, is KAGVTQTPRYLIKTRGQQVTLSCSPISGHRSVSWYQQTPGQGLQFLFEYFSETQRNKGNFPGRFSGRQFSNSRSEMNVSTLELGDSALYLCASSLGGTGNQPQHFGDGTRLSIL.

The genes are TRBV18 and TRBJ2-7; 10 bases agree with TRBD2. Germline CDR1 KGHSH, CDR2 LQKENI. Unmatched junction bases numbered 1, after V lost 4 bases and J lost 1 base. The CDR3 length is 14 residues. The CDR3 DNA follows: TGTGCCAGCTCACTAGCGGGAGGATCCTACGAGCAGTACTTC. It translates to CASSLAGGSYEQYF.

The gene calls are TRBV20-1 and TRBJ1-4, with D possibly being TRBD1 (5 bases). From germline, CDR1 is DFQATT and CDR2 SNEGSKA (reference sequence). This CDR3 has 13 residues. V shed 6 bases and J shed 5 bases, with 13 bases lying between them. The CDR3: CSATGTANEKLFF. The CDR3 DNA is TGCAGTGCAACCGGGACTGCGAATGAAAAACTGTTTTTT.

V gene TRBV7-3 combines with J gene TRBJ2-3, with TRBD2 matching over 9 bases. Looked up from germline, CDR1 is SGHTA and CDR2 is FQGTGA. The CDR3 is 15 amino acids. J was trimmed by 7 bases and V by 3 bases; bases with no gene match: 8. CDR3 DNA sequence: TGTGCCAGCAGCTTGCGACCCGGGACTAGCAATACGCAGTATTTT. Amino acid sequence: CASSLRPGTSNTQYF.

V gene TRBV7-3 combines with J gene TRBJ2-1; 9 bases align to TRBD1. Unmatched junction bases numbered 5, after V lost 5 bases and J lost 3 bases. Per germline, CDR1 SGHTA and CDR2 FQGTGA. The CDR3 runs to 15 residues. This chain's CDR3 is CASSPDRGFYNEQFF. For the CDR3, the DNA is TGTGCCAGCAGCCCCGACAGGGGGTTCTACAATGAGCAGTTCTTC.